The 3 T cell receptor beta chains listed next were all sequenced from one sample in a study of T-cell reconstitution after alpha-beta-depleted transplantation in children. Preparation of the TCRbeta library involved a method that used unique molecular identifiers. TCRdb re-analysed the PCR reads in MiXCR, keeping a single row per CDR3 protein. In the table there are 330,000 or so distinct CDR3 sequences, over 9.5% of which are singletons. Here the sequenced sample was PBMCs, taken before TCRalphabeta/CD19-depleted stem cell transplant. These receptors were obtained from a boy less than two years old with acute myeloid leukemia, due to receive a stem cell transplant.

This sequence joins TRBV10-3 and TRBJ2-1; no reliable D call. The V gene's germline CDR1 is ENHRY and CDR2 SYGVKD. V dropped 0 bases and J dropped 3 bases, with 9 bases sitting between them. The CDR3 contains 15 residues. The CDR3 sequence is CAISESANYYNEQFF. CDR3 bases: TGTGCCATCAGTGAGTCTGCCAACTACTACAATGAGCAGTTCTTC.

This clonotype is a singleton in its sample. The chain combines TRBV13 with TRBJ2-3; the D is unclear. This CDR3 is 14 amino acids long. Trimming stripped 1 base from V and 5 bases from J, with 10 bases between. CDR1 is PRHDT, CDR2 FYEKMQ, per germline (reference sequence). The CDR3 spells CASSLDTELDTQYF. Written as DNA, the CDR3 is TGTGCCAGCAGCTTAGACACGGAGCTAGATACGCAGTATTTT.

This clonotype was counted many times. V usage is TRBV3-1 and J usage is TRBJ2-3; no firm D call. Germline CDR1 LGHDT, CDR2 YNNKEL (reference sequence). The CDR3 contains 12 residues. Trimming pared 1 base from V and 1 base from J, leaving 0 bases between. For the CDR3, the DNA is TGTGCCAGCAGCCAAGGCACAGATACGCAGTATTTT. The encoded protein is CASSQGTDTQYF.